This note documents a single TCR beta chain sequence. The data stem from a study of blood T cell repertoires in COVID-19. Study context: The origin of the acute and convalescent COVID-19 samples was the United States, Italy and Spain.

Ages ranged from 18 to 89 years, with residence in fewer than 25 US areas. Grouping used clinical history reported by participants in a survey and questionnaire. With V trimmed by 1 base and J by 1 base, 0 bases remained unmatched. The CDR3 is 15 residues long. Germline CDR1 is MGHRA and CDR2 is YSYEKL. Repertoires were generated with immunoSEQ multiplex PCR, while TCRdb's copy carries only in-frame clones and drops some. The data contain under 200,000 clones, about 90% of them seen just once; the ten biggest clones take up roughly 7%. The rearrangement uses TRBV4-1 and TRBJ2-3; 9 nucleotides line up with TRBD1. The clonotype originates from a woman between 45 and 65 years old who had recovered from COVID-19. Sequencing was done on a sample of PBMCs or T cells enriched from blood (not recorded which). For the CDR3, the DNA is TGCGCCAGCAGCCAAGGGACAGGGGGCACAGATACGCAGTATTTT. It translates to CASSQGTGGTDTQYF.